This TCR beta chain was recorded in a study of cytomegalovirus exposure and HLA in healthy donors. The PCR had 60 Vbeta and 13 Jbeta primers. The table came from immunoSEQ multiplex PCR; TCRdb's copy has only in-frame clones and leaves some out. The table includes approximately 120,000 clones, 69% detected once. This CDR3 contains 17 residues. Germline values: CDR1 MNHNS, CDR2 SASEGT. V lost 3 bases and J lost 3; bases outside the gene matches: 10. All donors participated as healthy donors of bone marrow. About this clone: The antigen is unknown.

Whole-study results and caveats: A further, later analysis showed that HLA-associated TCR beta chains (compared with equally common others) were more clonally expanded.

The V gene is TRBV6-1, the J gene TRBJ2-3, with 9 bases fitting TRBD2. The TCR comes from a woman between 65 and 79 years old in good health and CMV-seropositive. Sequenced input: PBMCs. CDR3 in DNA: TGTGCCAGCAGTGATTTGACTAGCGGAAGTAGGACAGATACGCAGTATTTT. Translated, it gives CASSDLTSGSRTDTQYF.